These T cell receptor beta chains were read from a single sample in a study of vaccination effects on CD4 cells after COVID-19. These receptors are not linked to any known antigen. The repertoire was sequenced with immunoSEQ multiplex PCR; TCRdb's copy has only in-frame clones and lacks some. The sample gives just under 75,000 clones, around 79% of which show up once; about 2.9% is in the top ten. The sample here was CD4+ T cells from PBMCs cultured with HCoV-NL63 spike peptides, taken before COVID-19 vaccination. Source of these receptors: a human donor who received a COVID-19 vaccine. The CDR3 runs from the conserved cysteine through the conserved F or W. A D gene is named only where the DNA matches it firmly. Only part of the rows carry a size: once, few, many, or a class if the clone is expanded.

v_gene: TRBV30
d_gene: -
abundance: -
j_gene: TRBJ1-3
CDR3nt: TGTGCCTGGTGGAATCCAGCCTCTGGAAACACCATATATTTT
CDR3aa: CAWWNPASGNTIYF

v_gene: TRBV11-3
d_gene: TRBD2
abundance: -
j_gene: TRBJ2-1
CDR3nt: TGTGCCAGCAGCTTAGGGACTAGCGGAACCTACAATGAGCAGTTCTTC
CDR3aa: CASSLGTSGTYNEQFF

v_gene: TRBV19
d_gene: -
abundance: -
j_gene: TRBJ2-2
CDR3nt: TGTGCCAGTAGTAGAACAGGGAACACCGGGGAGCTGTTTTTT
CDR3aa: CASSRTGNTGELFF

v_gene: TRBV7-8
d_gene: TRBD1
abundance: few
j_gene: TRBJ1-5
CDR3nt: TGTGCCAGCAGCATACAGGGGGTAAACAGTCAGCCCCAGCATTTT
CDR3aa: CASSIQGVNSQPQHF

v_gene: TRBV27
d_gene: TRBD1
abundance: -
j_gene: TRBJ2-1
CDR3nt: TGTGCCAGCAGTCTCCGGGACAGGGGGCCCCACTCCTACAATGAGCAGTTCTTC
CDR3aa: CASSLRDRGPHSYNEQFF

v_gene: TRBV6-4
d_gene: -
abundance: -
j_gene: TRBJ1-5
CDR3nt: TGTGCCAGCAGAGACAGGTTGATTTATCAGCCCCAGCATTTT
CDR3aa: CASRDRLIYQPQHF

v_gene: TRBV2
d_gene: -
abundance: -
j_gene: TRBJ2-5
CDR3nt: TGTGCCAGCTCCCCCAGGGGGGAACAAGAGACCCAGTACTTC
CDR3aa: CASSPRGEQETQYF

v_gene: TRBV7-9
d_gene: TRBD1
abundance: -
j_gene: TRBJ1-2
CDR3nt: TGTGCCAGCAGCCAAGGGGACAGGGAAGGTGGCTACACCTTC
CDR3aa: CASSQGDREGGYTF

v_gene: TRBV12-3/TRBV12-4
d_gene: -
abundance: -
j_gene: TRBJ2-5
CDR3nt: TGTGCCAGCAGTTTAGTTCCGTCGCAGACCCAGTACTTC
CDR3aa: CASSLVPSQTQYF

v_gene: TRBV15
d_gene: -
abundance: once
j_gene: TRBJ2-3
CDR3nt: TGTGCCACCAGCAGGGCCGGGGCGGATACGCAGTATTTT
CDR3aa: CATSRAGADTQYF

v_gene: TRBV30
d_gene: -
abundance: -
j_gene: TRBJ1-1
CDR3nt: TGTGCCGGAAACAGGGAGCGCACTGAAGCTTTCTTT
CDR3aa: CAGNRERTEAFF

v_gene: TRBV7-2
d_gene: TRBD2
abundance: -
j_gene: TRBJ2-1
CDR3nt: TGTGCCAGCAGCTTCCGTCGTCAGATAGCGGGGCCATCCTACAATGAGCAGTTCTTC
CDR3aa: CASSFRRQIAGPSYNEQFF

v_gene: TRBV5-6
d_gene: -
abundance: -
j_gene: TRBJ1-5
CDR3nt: TGTGCCAGCAGCTTGGCCTGGGCCAGCAATCAGCCCCAGCATTTT
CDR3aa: CASSLAWASNQPQHF

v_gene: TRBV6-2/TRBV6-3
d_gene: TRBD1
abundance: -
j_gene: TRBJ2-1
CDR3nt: TGTGCCAGCAGTTACATAGGGACAGTATACAATGAGCAGTTCTTC
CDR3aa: CASSYIGTVYNEQFF

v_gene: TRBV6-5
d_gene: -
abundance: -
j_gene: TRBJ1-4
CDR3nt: TGTGCCAGCAGCTTGACAGCTTTTAATGAAAAACTGTTTTTT
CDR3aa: CASSLTAFNEKLFF

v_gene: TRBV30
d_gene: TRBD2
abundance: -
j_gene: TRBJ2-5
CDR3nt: TGTGCCTGGAGTAGAAATAGCGGGGGGCCGGGGAAGACCCAGTACTTC
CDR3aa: CAWSRNSGGPGKTQYF

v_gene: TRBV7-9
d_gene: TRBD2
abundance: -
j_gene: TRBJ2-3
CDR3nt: TGTGCCAGCAGCTTAGGGGGACTAGCGGGGGCTAGCACAGATACGCAGTATTTT
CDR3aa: CASSLGGLAGASTDTQYF

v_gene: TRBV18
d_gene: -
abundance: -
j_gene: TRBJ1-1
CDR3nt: TGTGCCAGCTCACCATCTCGACAGAACACTGAAGCTTTCTTT
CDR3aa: CASSPSRQNTEAFF

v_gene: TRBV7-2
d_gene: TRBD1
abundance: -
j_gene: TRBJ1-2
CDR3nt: TGTGCCAGCGGATACCGAGGACAGGCCTATGGCTACACCTTC
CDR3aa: CASGYRGQAYGYTF

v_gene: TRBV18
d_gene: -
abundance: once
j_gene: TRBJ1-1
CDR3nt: TGTGCCAGCTCACAGGGACCGGGCACTGAAGCTTTCTTT
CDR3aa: CASSQGPGTEAFF

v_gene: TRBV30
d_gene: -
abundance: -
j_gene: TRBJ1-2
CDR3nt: TGTGCCTGGAGTGTACGGGGGAACGGCTACACCTTC
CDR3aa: CAWSVRGNGYTF

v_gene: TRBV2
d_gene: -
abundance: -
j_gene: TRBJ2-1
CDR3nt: TGTGCCAGCAGCCAGGCGGGGGCAGACCAAAATGAGCAGTTCTTC
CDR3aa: CASSQAGADQNEQFF

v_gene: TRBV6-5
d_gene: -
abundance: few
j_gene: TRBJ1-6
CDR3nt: TGTGCCAGCAAAGGGGACTATAATTCACCCCTCCACTTT
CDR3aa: CASKGDYNSPLHF

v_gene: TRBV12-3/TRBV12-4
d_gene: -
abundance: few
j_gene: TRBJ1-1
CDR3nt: TGTGCCAGCAGTTTGGGTATTAACACTGAAGCTTTCTTT
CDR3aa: CASSLGINTEAFF

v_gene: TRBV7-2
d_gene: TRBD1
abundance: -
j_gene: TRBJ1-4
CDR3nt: TGTGCCAGCAGCTTAGCCGCGGTTTTCGGCCAGGGGGCGATGGGTGAAAAACTGTTTTTT
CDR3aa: CASSLAAVFGQGAMGEKLFF

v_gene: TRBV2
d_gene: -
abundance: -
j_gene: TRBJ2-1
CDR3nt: TGTGCCAGTAGGGGGGGGCTCGGCAATGAGCAGTTCTTC
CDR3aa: CASRGGLGNEQFF

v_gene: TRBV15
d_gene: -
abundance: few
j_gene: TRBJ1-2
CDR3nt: TGTGCCACCAGCGGACGGACATCCGCTAACTATGGCTACACCTTC
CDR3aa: CATSGRTSANYGYTF

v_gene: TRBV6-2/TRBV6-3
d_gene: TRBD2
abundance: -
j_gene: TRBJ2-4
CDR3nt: TGTGCCAGCAGCCCGAGAGGGGGACTAGCGGGGGCACTGGGGGCTAATCTAGCCAAAAACATTCAGTACTTC
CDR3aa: CASSPRGGLAGALGANLAKNIQYF

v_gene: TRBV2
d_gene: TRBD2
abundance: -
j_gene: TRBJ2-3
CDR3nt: TGTGCCAGCAGTGTGGAACGGGGGGGGGACCGTACGCAGTATTTT
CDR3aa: CASSVERGGDRTQYF

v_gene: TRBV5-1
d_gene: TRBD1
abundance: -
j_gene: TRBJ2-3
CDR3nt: TGCGCCAGCAGCTTGAGGGGGCCGATGACAGATACGCAGTATTTT
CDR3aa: CASSLRGPMTDTQYF

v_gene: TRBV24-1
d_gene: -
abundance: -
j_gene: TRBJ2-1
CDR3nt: TGTGCCACCGCGACCGGACAGCCCGGGTATGAGCAGTTCTTC
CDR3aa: CATATGQPGYEQFF